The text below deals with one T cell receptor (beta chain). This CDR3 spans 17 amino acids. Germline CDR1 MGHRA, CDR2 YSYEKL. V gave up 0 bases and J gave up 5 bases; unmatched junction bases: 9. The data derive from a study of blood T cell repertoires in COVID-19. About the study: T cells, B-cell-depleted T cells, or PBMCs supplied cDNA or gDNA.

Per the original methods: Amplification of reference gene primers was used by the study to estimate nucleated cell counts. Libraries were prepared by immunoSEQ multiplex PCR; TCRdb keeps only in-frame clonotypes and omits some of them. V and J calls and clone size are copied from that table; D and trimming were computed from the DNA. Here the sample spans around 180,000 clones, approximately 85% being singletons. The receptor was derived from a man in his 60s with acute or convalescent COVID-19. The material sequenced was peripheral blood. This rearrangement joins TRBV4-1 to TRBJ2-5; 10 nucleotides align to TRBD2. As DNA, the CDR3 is TGCGCCAGCAGCCAAGATTCCAGCGGGAGGGTAGGGGAGACCCAGTACTTC. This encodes CASSQDSSGRVGETQYF.